This TCR beta chain was found in a study of CD8 T cells in Susac syndrome. Across the whole study: When their blood was taken, patients with Susac syndrome were therapy-naive, taking corticosteroids, or taking intravenous immunoglobulin alone. Study results and limitations: The number of Susac-specific public clones found was more than 15 in total CD8+ repertoires and four to six in CD8+ TEMRA repertoires.

This clonotype was detected only once. The antigen remains undetermined. Reverse transcription of 0.5 to 1 ug RNA was performed with random hexamers. TCRdb re-called the immunoSEQ multiplex PCR reads through MiXCR, storing one row per CDR3 protein. The sample holds 85,000 to 130,000 distinct CDR3 sequences, 94% seen once. This receptor was identified in a human donor with Susac syndrome. Sequenced material: CD8+ T cells from PBMCs.

CDR3 sequence reads: CASTHGQGSSGANVLTF. The CDR3 DNA reads as TGTGCCAGCACCCACGGACAGGGGAGCTCTGGGGCCAACGTCCTGACTTTC. The J gene is TRBJ2-6, the V gene TRBV9; 9 positions match TRBD1. Trimming cost V 6 bases and J 0 bases; bases outside gene matches: 7. This CDR3 region has 17 residues. The germline V gene has CDR1 SGDLS and CDR2 YYNGEE.